These 26 T cell receptor beta chains share one sample of origin, sequenced in a study of T cells in Graves' hyperthyroidism and ophthalmopathy. From RNA transcripts, TCR beta CDR3 regions were amplified. Using the HTBI primer set, a first-round RT-PCR was run on the TCR CDR3. In TCRdb, the multiplex PCR reads were re-called with MiXCR into one record per CDR3 protein. The sample has around 500,000 distinct CDR3 sequences; about 16% are singletons. The sequencing sample was made of blood. The source is a woman under 40 with Graves' ophthalmopathy.

The chain combines TRBV20-1 with TRBJ1-3, with D possibly TRBD1 on 5 matching bases. The ends were cut back, 5 bases at V and 4 bases at J, with 21 bases in the middle. The CDR3 extends over 16 amino acids. Germline values: CDR1 DFQATT, CDR2 SNEGSKA (reference sequence). The CDR3 sequence is CSARTVRGAKGNTIYF. CDR3 nucleotides: TGCAGTGCTCGCACAGTACGTGGGGCAAAGGGAAACACCATATATTTT.

Regarding this clonotype: Germline is not matched at one junction end, which may reflect a read error. V and J are TRBV5-1 and TRBJ1-1; D uncertain. CDR3 length equals 14 residues. Germline V gene sequence: CDR1 SGHRS, CDR2 YFSETQ. This CDR3 reads CASSLGMGNTEAFF. Here the CDR3 DNA reads TGTGCCAGCAGCTTGGGCATGGGGAACACTGAAGCTTTCTTT.

On this clonotype: Being one base from a much bigger clone, this may be a read error. The chain has TRBV9 and TRBJ1-3, with no clear D. The germline V gene has CDR1 SGDLS and CDR2 YYNGEE. V shed 2 bases and J shed 2 bases, with 8 bases lying between them. CDR3 size: 14 residues. CDR3: CASSVKTPGNTIYF. CDR3 coding DNA: TGTGCCAGCAGCGTTAAGACACCTGGAAACACCATATATTTT.

At least ten counts were recorded for this clonotype. V is TRBV3-1 and J is TRBJ2-1; 14 bases align to TRBD2. Germline trimming cut 0 bases from V and 7 bases from J; bases unmatched to any gene: 11. The CDR3 covers 19 residues. CDR1 LGHDT and CDR2 YNNKEL come from the germline V gene (reference sequence). Here the CDR3 DNA reads TGTGCCAGCAGCCAAGATCGGGACAGAAGGACTAGCGGGAGGAATGAGCAGTTCTTC. Residues: CASSQDRDRRTSGRNEQFF.

This clonotype was seen many times. CDR3 sequence reads: CASSIRGGDEAFF. For the CDR3, the DNA is TGTGCCAGCAGTATCCGGGGGGGAGATGAAGCTTTCTTT. V and J are TRBV6-1 and TRBJ1-1; D may be TRBD1 (5 bases). CDR1 MNHNS and CDR2 SASEGT come from the germline V gene. V lost 5 bases and J lost 7, with 14 bases in between. The CDR3 loop spans 13 amino acids.

The chain uses TRBV20-1 and TRBJ2-7, with D perhaps TRBD1 (6 bases). With 6 bases removed from V and 2 bases from J, the gap between germline ends came to 14 bases. Germline lookup yields CDR1 DFQATT and CDR2 SNEGSKA (reference sequence). The CDR3 is made up of 13 amino acids. The CDR3 loop is CSATQGMAYEQYF. For the CDR3, the DNA is TGCAGTGCAACTCAGGGGATGGCCTACGAGCAGTACTTC.

This clonotype was counted many times. The chain combines TRBV30 with TRBJ2-1; D is unresolved. CDR3 size: 11 residues. Between the trimmed V and J ends, which lost 5 bases and 2 bases, there was a span of 4 bases. Germline assignment: CDR1 GTSNPN and CDR2 SVGIG (reference sequence). CDR3 amino acids: CAWAAYNEQFF. The CDR3 DNA follows: TGTGCCTGGGCAGCCTACAATGAGCAGTTCTTC.

This clonotype has ten or more counts. The chain has TRBV28 and TRBJ2-3; D call uncertain. Trimming removed 2 bases at V and 0 bases at J, with 12 bases between. CDR1 is MDHEN and CDR2 is SYDVKM in the germline V gene. The CDR3 is 16 residues long. CDR3: CASSLSSGTSTDTQYF. The CDR3, as DNA: TGTGCCAGCAGTTTAAGCTCAGGAACTAGCACAGATACGCAGTATTTT. Complete variable domain (other parts from reference TRBV28 and TRBJ2-3): DVKVTQSSRYLVKRTGEKVFLECVQDMDHENMFWYRQDPGLGLRLIYFSYDVKMKEKGDIPEGYSVSREKKERFSLILESASTNQTSMYLCASSLSSGTSTDTQYFGPGTRLTVL.

This clonotype was counted a few times. The gene calls are TRBV27 and TRBJ1-2, with D possibly being TRBD1 (6 bases). Trimming shortened V by 2 bases and J by 5 bases, and 18 bases separated the two germline ends. Germline values: CDR1 MNHEY, CDR2 SMNVEV (reference sequence). The CDR3 covers 16 residues. CDR3 sequence reads: CASSLRLTGRQYGYTF. CDR3 DNA: TGTGCCAGCAGTTTAAGGTTGACAGGTCGGCAGTATGGCTACACCTTC.

This clonotype was picked up many times. V usage is TRBV5-1 and J usage is TRBJ2-1; D gene unclear. The CDR3 contains 15 residues. Trimming left V 4 bases short and J 3 bases short, with 14 bases between. Germline CDR1 is SGHRS and CDR2 is YFSETQ. CDR3 region: CASSTESFSYNEQFF. In DNA form, the CDR3 reads TGCGCCAGCAGCACGGAGTCCTTTAGCTACAATGAGCAGTTCTTC.

In this sample, this clonotype turned up many times. An end of the junction differs from the germline gene, which may be a read error. The genes are TRBV7-7 and TRBJ2-1; D assignment may be TRBD1 or TRBD2 (5 bases each). Germline V CDR1 and CDR2: SSHAT, FNYEAQ (reference sequence). The CDR3 covers 14 residues. The CDR3 sequence: CASSRRDLPNEQFF. As DNA, the CDR3 is TGTGCTAGCAGCCGCCGGGACCTACCGAATGAGCAGTTCTTC.

A word on this clonotype: The junction and the germline gene differ at one end; a read error may be behind it. DNA for the CDR3: TGTGCCAGCACCAAGAGGGGGGCAGGAAGCGATCAGCCCCAGCATTTT. Translated, it gives CASTKRGAGSDQPQHF. V gene TRBV10-1 combines with J gene TRBJ1-5, with D maybe TRBD1 (6 bases). The CDR3 runs 16 residues. The germline V gene encodes CDR1 WNHNN and CDR2 SYGVQD (reference sequence).

This clonotype was observed many times. This chain uses TRBV3-1 with TRBJ2-3; 10 positions match TRBD2. After removal of 8 bases from V and 1 base from J, the junction contained 6 bases not matched to a gene. Germline V lookup: CDR1 LGHDT, CDR2 YNNKEL (reference sequence). CDR3 size: 15 residues. The CDR3 loop is CASCYGTSGTDTQYF. The CDR3 DNA sequence: TGTGCCAGCTGTTATGGGACTAGCGGCACAGATACGCAGTATTTT.

The chain employs TRBV7-9 and TRBJ1-4; perhaps TRBD1 as D (6 bases). CDR3 length: 15 residues. V gave up 1 base and J gave up 7 bases, with 13 bases separating them. Germline loops: CDR1 SEHNR, CDR2 FQNEAQ (reference sequence). Here the CDR3 DNA reads TGTGCCAGCAGCTTAGTCGCCAGGGGTAGTGAAAAACTGTTTTTT. Protein product: CASSLVARGSEKLFF.

This clonotype appeared a few times. The rearrangement links TRBV30 to TRBJ2-7; TRBD1 matches at 9 bases. V shed 0 bases and J 5 bases; nucleotides not matched to a gene: 5. The CDR3 totals 14 residues. Germline V gene sequence: CDR1 GTSNPN, CDR2 SVGIG (reference sequence). The CDR3: CAWSVLGTGNEQYF. CDR3 coding DNA: TGTGCCTGGAGTGTACTGGGGACAGGGAACGAGCAGTACTTC. Filled out from reference TRBV30 and TRBJ2-7, the complete variable domain reads SQTIHQWPATLVQPVGSPLSLECTVEGTSNPNLYWYRQAAGRGLQLLFYSVGIGQISSEVPQNLSASRPQDRQFILSSKKLLLSDSGFYLCAWSVLGTGNEQYFGPGTRLTVT.

This clonotype was detected ten times or more. This chain uses TRBV30 with TRBJ2-7, with unresolved D. The CDR3 is made up of 11 amino acids. Trimming removed 3 bases from V and 4 bases from J, with 7 bases in between. CDR1 and CDR2 from the germline V gene are GTSNPN and SVGIG (reference sequence). CDR3 amino acids: CAWSRPYEQYF. In nucleotides, the CDR3 is TGTGCCTGGAGCCGACCTTACGAGCAGTACTTC.

The chain joins TRBV25-1 to TRBJ1-1, with TRBD1 as a possible D gene (5 bases). This CDR3 has 16 amino acids. Germline V gene data show CDR1 as MGHDK and CDR2 as SYGVNS. Trimming cost V 4 bases and J 1 base, with 16 bases left between them. The CDR3 spells CASSGPGRLKNTEAFF. The DNA for the CDR3 is TGTGCCAGCAGTGGACCGGGACGTCTAAAGAACACTGAAGCTTTCTTT. Full variable domain (rest looked up from reference TRBV25-1 and TRBJ1-1): EADIYQTPRYLVIGTGKKITLECSQTMGHDKMYWYQQDPGMELHLIHYSYGVNSTEKGDLSSESTVSRIRTEHFPLTLESARPSHTSQYLCASSGPGRLKNTEAFFGQGTRLTVV.

This chain uses TRBV5-4 with TRBJ1-5, with D unresolved. Germline CDR1 SGHNT, CDR2 YYREEE (reference sequence). The CDR3 consists of 16 residues. V was clipped by 0 bases and J by 4 bases, with 14 bases between them. Here the CDR3 reads CASSLGPGVRNQPQHF. The CDR3 DNA follows: TGTGCCAGCAGCTTGGGCCCGGGAGTTCGAAATCAGCCCCAGCATTTT.

The rearrangement links TRBV7-2 to TRBJ2-1, with D unclear. Germline CDR1 reads SGHTA; CDR2 reads FQGNSA. The ends were cut back, 6 bases at V and 9 bases at J, with 9 bases in the middle. CDR3 size: 11 residues. CDR3 residues: CASSFGSEQFF. The CDR3, as DNA: TGTGCCAGCAGTTTTGGTAGTGAGCAGTTCTTC. Looking up the rest from reference TRBV7-2 and TRBJ2-1 gives the full variable domain: GAGVSQSPSNKVTEKGKDVELRCDPISGHTALYWYRQSLGQGLEFLIYFQGNSAPDKSGLPSDRFSAERTGGSVSTLTIQRTQQEDSAVYLCASSFGSEQFFGPGTRLTVL.

V and J are TRBV7-9 and TRBJ2-7; a possible D gene is TRBD2 (5 bases). The CDR3 spans 14 residues. Trimming stripped 7 bases from V and 0 bases from J, with 13 bases between. Germline V gives CDR1 SEHNR, CDR2 FQNEAQ (reference sequence). In nucleotides, the CDR3 is TGTGCCAGCACCGTAAGGGAGAGCTCCTACGAGCAGTACTTC. It codes for CASTVRESSYEQYF. The entire variable domain, with the rest obtained from reference TRBV7-9 and TRBJ2-7, is as follows: DTGVSQNPRHKITKRGQNVTFRCDPISEHNRLYWYRQTLGQGPEFLTYFQNEAQLEKSRLLSDRFSAERPKGSFSTLEIQRTEQGDSAMYLCASTVRESSYEQYFGPGTRLTVT.

This clonotype came up many times. The genes are TRBV7-2 and TRBJ2-1; the D is unclear. Germline loops: CDR1 SGHTA, CDR2 FQGNSA. V shed 1 base and J shed 7 bases, with 8 bases lying between them. This CDR3 spans 13 amino acids. This CDR3 reads CASSLDWVNEQFF. The CDR3 coding sequence is TGTGCCAGCAGCTTAGATTGGGTGAATGAGCAGTTCTTC.

The rearrangement uses TRBV28 and TRBJ2-3; D perhaps matches TRBD1 (6 bases). CDR1 and CDR2 from the germline V gene are MDHEN and SYDVKM. CDR3 size: 14 residues. V dropped 1 base and J dropped 5 bases, with 10 bases sitting between them. The CDR3 region has the DNA TGTGCCAGCAGTTTATTGGGGGCTAGAGATACGCAGTATTTT. Translation gives CASSLLGARDTQYF.

The rearrangement links TRBV9 to TRBJ2-3; D possibly corresponds to TRBD2 (5 bases). Germline V gene sequence: CDR1 SGDLS, CDR2 YYNGEE. This CDR3 has 13 residues. V was shortened by 4 bases and J by 5 bases, with 11 bases between the two germline ends. The CDR3 nucleotides read TGTGCCAGCAGCCCGGGGTCGGGAGATACGCAGTATTTT. Translation: CASSPGSGDTQYF. Combining the CDR3 with reference TRBV9 and TRBJ2-3 gives the whole variable domain DSGVTQTPKHLITATGQRVTLRCSPRSGDLSVYWYQQSLDQGLQFLIQYYNGEERAKGNILERFSAQQFPDLHSELNLSSLELGDSALYFCASSPGSGDTQYFGPGTRLTVL.

This clonotype was found many times. CDR3 in amino acids: CASWRGNFYGYTF. The DNA of the CDR3 is TGCGCCTCATGGAGAGGGAACTTCTATGGCTACACCTTC. The chain is built from TRBV10-2 and TRBJ1-2; D ambiguous. Germline values: CDR1 WSHSY, CDR2 SAAADI. V was trimmed by 11 bases and J by 4 bases, leaving 17 bases between them. This CDR3 contains 13 residues.

This clonotype was observed a few times. The chain has TRBV5-1 and TRBJ1-2; the D gene is possibly TRBD1 (5 bases). Trimming pared 7 bases from V and 4 bases from J, leaving 20 bases between. The CDR3 consists of 15 residues. Germline CDR1 SGHRS, CDR2 YFSETQ. CDR3 coding DNA: TGCGCCAGCCAAGCCGACGGGACCGCCCCCTATGGCTACACCTTC. It encodes CASQADGTAPYGYTF.

Points on this clonotype: Germline and junction disagree at one end, which may indicate a read error. The genes are TRBV20-1 and TRBJ1-6; 11 bases fit TRBD1. The CDR3 totals 17 residues. The germline gives CDR1 DFQATT, CDR2 SNEGSKA (reference sequence). The CDR3 sequence: CSAREDRGPYYNSPLHF. CDR3 bases: TGCAGTGCTCGAGAGGACAGGGGGCCCTACTATAATTCACCCCTCCACTTT.